A selection of T cell receptor beta chains follows, all from one sample in a study of T cell responses to AZD1222 COVID-19 vaccine. Sequenced by immunoSEQ multiplex PCR; TCRdb stores in-frame clones only, minus some. The sample has around 170,000 clones, 80% to 95% seen once. The source was peripheral blood, collected 28 days after the second AZD1222 dose. The receptors originated from an adult who received the AZD1222 COVID-19 vaccine. Each CDR3 is given with its conserved first and last residue.

j_gene,v_gene,CDR3aa
TRBJ1-6,TRBV7-9,CASSLGQGSSPLHF
TRBJ1-1,TRBV28,CASMDRRYTEAFF
TRBJ1-1,TRBV11-3,CASSSQGDTEAFF
TRBJ2-2,TRBV5-6,CASSFVWGHPTGELFF
TRBJ1-1,TRBV7-9,CASSQALGGNTEAFF
TRBJ1-6,TRBV5-1,CASSPGSSYNSPLHF
TRBJ1-1,TRBV6-6,CASSYRGWGTEAFF
TRBJ1-6,TRBV2,CASSGDRGDYSPLHF
TRBJ2-7,TRBV14,CASSQDAGGRYEQYF
TRBJ1-6,TRBV30,CAWSHGQGNSPLHF
TRBJ2-1,TRBV28,CASKLAGIYNEQFF
TRBJ1-1,TRBV2,CASSEQGAVNTEAFF
TRBJ1-2,TRBV7-9,CASSLGTAGAYGYTF
TRBJ1-5,TRBV6-2/TRBV6-3,CASSYSGGQQPQHF
TRBJ1-1,TRBV28,CASSLGREAFF
TRBJ1-1,TRBV7-9,CASSGRARTAMSTEAFF
TRBJ2-2,TRBV19,CASSILEGNRGGELFF
TRBJ1-2,TRBV11-2,CASSPRTVGGGYGYTF
TRBJ1-5,TRBV4-1,CASSQEDRTGGLAGNQPQHF
TRBJ1-3,TRBV28,CASSPLYFSGNTIYF
TRBJ2-2,TRBV28,CASSAGTGAMSGELFF
TRBJ1-1,TRBV19,CASMEDSSNTEAFF
TRBJ1-1,TRBV11-2,CASSLSGLGAFF
TRBJ2-3,TRBV2,CASSDGRAQDTQYF
TRBJ1-2,TRBV15,CATAPAGITNYGYTF
TRBJ2-1,TRBV4-1,CASSPRVSRVLGGNEQFF
TRBJ2-7,TRBV18,CASSPPGQGVAHEQYF
TRBJ1-6,TRBV7-8,CASSILTGQESPLHF
TRBJ1-5,TRBV6-5,CASSSGQGYSNQPQHF
TRBJ1-2,TRBV12-3/TRBV12-4,CASSRTGNYGYTF
TRBJ2-3,TRBV24-1,CATSDSRSWDTQYF
TRBJ1-1,TRBV6-5,CASSYDRGLGTEAFF
TRBJ1-2,TRBV6-1,CASSEGRVYGYTF
TRBJ2-1,TRBV6-5,CASSYSPNNEQFF
TRBJ2-3,TRBV11-1,CASSLGSWAQQDTQYF
TRBJ2-3,TRBV5-6,CASSYRGTDTQYF
TRBJ2-7,TRBV28,CASSLRVGEQYF
TRBJ1-2,TRBV2,CASSAGTGELGGYTF
TRBJ2-7,TRBV7-3,CASSLVHGAGYEQYF
TRBJ2-5,TRBV6-5,CASSSDIQETQYF
TRBJ1-1,TRBV6-6,CASSYSRTSDTEAFF
TRBJ1-4,TRBV19,CASSMLASGDEKLFF
TRBJ2-1,TRBV28,CASSLARGGSRNEQFF
TRBJ2-3,TRBV6-1,CASSLITDTQYF
TRBJ2-5,TRBV27,CASSFMETQYF
TRBJ1-3,TRBV30,CAWSIFSGNTIYF
TRBJ1-1,TRBV11-1,CASSRTGRRTTEAFF
TRBJ1-3,TRBV3-1/TRBV3-2,CASSTGTVGNTIYF
TRBJ2-7,TRBV25-1,CASGQGFEQYF
TRBJ1-1,TRBV6-4,CASRESGTAEAFF
TRBJ1-6,TRBV5-4,CASSLARDSYNSPLHF
TRBJ1-6,TRBV4-2,CASWTGQPNSPLHF
TRBJ2-6,TRBV4-3,CASSQDYNSGANVLTF